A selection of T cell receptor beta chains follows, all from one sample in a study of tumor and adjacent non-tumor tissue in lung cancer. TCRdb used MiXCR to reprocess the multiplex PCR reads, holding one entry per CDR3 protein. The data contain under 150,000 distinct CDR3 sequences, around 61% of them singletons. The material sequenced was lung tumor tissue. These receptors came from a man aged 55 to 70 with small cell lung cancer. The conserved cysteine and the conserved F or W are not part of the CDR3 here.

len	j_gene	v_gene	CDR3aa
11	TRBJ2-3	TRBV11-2	ATSYSSTDTQY
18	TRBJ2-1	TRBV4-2	ASGRDPGTSGRALPNEQF
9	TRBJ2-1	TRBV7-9	ASSSSGSQF
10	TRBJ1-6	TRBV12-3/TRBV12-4	TSSSWFSPLH
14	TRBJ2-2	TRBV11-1	ASSLGGYEGTGEPF
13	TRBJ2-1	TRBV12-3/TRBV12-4	ASRTRLAGHNEQF
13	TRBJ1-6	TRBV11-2	AISLRGGDGSPLH
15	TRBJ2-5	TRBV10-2	ASSEPGLAGGQETQY
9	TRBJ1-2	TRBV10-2	ASSSPGVYT
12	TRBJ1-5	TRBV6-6	ASSPFGGLQPQH
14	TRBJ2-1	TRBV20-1	SARDWASGRVDEQF
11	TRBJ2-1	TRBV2	ASDRGPDNEQF
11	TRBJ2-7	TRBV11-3	DSSLDHGGDQY
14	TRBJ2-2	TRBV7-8	ASSLEGLGTTGEPF
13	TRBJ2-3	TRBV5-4	ASSLRREGLDTQY
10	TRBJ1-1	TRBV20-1	SAKSLYTEAF
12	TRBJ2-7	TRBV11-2	ASSLGLAGNVHY
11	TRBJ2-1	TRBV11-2	ASSYVAGEEQF
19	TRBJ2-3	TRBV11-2	ASSATLRTRGLAESTDTQY
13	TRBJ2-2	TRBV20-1	SVRDREGYTGELF
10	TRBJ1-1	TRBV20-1	SASTMDTEAF
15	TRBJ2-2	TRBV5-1	ASSFVFDREATGELF
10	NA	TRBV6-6	ASSYSGQPQY
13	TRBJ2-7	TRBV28	ASSPGKTLTYEQY
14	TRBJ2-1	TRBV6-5	ATSKASGVDYNEQF
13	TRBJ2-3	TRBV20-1	SAGSSGSMGDTQY
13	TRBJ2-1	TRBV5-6	ASSLAGGGRNEQF
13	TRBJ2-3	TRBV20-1	SASGDPTSTDTQY
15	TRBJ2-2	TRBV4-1	ASSQVLTTGGGGELF
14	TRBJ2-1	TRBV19	ASSIDRGLGVDEQF
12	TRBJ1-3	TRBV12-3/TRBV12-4	ANSFRENGNTIY
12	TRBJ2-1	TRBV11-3	ASSLRSSYNEQF
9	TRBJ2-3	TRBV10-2	ASRITDTQY